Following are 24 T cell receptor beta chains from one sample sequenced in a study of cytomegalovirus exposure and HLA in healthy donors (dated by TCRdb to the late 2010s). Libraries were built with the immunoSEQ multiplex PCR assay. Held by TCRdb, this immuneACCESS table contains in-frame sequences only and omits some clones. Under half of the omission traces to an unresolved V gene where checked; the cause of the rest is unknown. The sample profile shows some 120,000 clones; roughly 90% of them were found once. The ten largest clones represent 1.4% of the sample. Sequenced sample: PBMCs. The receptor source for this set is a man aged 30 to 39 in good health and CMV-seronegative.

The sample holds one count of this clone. This CDR3 reads CATSAQDRGSDEKLFF. CDR3 sequence (DNA): TGTGCCACCAGCGCCCAGGACAGGGGTTCGGATGAAAAACTGTTTTTT. The chain uses TRBV15 and TRBJ1-4; 9 bases line up with TRBD1. Germline-derived CDR1 and CDR2 are LNHNV and YYDKDF (reference sequence). The length of the CDR3 is 16 residues. J was trimmed by 6 bases and V by 5 bases; bases with no gene match: 10.

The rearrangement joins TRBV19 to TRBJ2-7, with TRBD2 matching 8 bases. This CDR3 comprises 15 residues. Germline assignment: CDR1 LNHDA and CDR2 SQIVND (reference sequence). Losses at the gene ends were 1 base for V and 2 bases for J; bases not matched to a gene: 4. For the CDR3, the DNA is TGTGCCAGTAGTATAGTAGGGACTAGGACCTACGAGCAGTACTTC. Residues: CASSIVGTRTYEQYF.

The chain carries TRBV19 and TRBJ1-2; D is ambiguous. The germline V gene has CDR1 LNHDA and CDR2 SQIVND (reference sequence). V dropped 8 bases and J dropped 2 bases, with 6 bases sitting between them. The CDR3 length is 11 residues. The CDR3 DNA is TGTGCCAGTGGGCCGAACTATGGCTACACCTTC. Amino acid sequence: CASGPNYGYTF.

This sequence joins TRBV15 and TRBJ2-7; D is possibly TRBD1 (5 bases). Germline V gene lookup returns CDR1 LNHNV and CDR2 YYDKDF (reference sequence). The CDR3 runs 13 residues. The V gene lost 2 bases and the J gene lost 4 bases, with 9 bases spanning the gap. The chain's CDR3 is CATSRSDTYEQYF. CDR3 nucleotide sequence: TGTGCCACCAGCAGATCGGACACTTACGAGCAGTACTTC.

This CDR3 reads CASSEGLPRSGSGNTIYF. The DNA of the CDR3 is TGCGCCAGCAGTGAGGGGCTTCCCCGGTCAGGATCTGGAAACACCATATATTTT. The V and J genes are TRBV10-2 and TRBJ1-3; D ambiguous. This CDR3 contains 18 residues. Trimming shortened V by 2 bases and J by 1 base, and 18 bases separated the two germline ends. Germline CDR1 WSHSY, CDR2 SAAADI.

CDR3 in amino acids: CASSGDATNEKLFF. Here the CDR3 DNA reads TGTGCCAGCAGCGGAGATGCAACTAATGAAAAACTGTTTTTT. The V and J genes are TRBV7-9 and TRBJ1-4; D is ambiguous. The V gene's germline CDR1 is SEHNR and CDR2 FQNEAQ (reference sequence). The CDR3 has 14 amino acids. Deletions cut 5 bases from V and 0 bases from J, with 7 bases between.

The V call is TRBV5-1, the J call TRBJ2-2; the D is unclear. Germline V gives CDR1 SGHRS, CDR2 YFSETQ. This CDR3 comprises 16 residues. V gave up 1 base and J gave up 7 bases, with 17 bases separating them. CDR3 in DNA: TGCGCCAGCAGCTTGTCGGTCCAGCATCAGGTCGGGGAGCTGTTTTTT. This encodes CASSLSVQHQVGELFF.

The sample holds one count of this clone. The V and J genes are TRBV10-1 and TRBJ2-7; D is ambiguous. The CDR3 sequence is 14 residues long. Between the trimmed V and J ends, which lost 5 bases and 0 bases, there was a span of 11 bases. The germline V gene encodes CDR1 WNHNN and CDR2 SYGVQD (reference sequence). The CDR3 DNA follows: TGCGCCAGCAGTCCCCTCGGGTACTCCTACGAGCAGTACTTC. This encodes CASSPLGYSYEQYF.

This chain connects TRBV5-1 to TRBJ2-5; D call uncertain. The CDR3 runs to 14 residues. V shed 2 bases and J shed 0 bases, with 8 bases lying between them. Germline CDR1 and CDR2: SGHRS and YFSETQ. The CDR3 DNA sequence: TGCGCCAGCAGCTTCGCAGGAAACCAAGAGACCCAGTACTTC. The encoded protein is CASSFAGNQETQYF.

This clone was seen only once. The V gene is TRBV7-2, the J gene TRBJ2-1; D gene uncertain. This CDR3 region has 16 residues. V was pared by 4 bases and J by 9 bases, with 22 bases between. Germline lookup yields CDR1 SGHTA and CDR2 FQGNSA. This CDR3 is CASSSYPGVRSFEQFF. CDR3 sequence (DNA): TGTGCCAGCAGCTCCTACCCCGGAGTAAGAAGCTTTGAGCAGTTCTTC.

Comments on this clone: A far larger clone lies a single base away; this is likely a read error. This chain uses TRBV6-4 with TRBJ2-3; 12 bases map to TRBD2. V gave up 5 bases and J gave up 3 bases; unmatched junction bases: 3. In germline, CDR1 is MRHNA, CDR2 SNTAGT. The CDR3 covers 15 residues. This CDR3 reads CASSNGTSGTDTQYF. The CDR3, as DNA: TGTGCCAGCAGTAACGGGACTAGCGGGACAGATACGCAGTATTTT.

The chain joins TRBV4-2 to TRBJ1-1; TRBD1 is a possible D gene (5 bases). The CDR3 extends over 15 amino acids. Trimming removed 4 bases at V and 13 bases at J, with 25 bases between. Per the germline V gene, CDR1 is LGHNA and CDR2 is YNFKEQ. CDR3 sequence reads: CASSRKTVEQGIVFF. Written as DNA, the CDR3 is TGTGCCAGCAGCCGCAAGACGGTGGAGCAGGGTATCGTTTTCTTT.

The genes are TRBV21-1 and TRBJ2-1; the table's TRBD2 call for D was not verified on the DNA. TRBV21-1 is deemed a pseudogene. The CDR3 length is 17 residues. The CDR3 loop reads CASSKAVSGSSYNEQFF. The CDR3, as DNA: TGTGCCAGCAGCAAAGCGGTAAGCGGGAGCTCCTACAATGAGCAGTTCTTC.

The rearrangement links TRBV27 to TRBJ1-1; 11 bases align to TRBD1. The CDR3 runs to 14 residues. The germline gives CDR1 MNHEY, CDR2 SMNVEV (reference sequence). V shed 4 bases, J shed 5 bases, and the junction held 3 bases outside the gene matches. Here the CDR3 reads CASSSDRGQTEAFF. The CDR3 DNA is TGTGCCAGCAGTTCGGACAGGGGGCAAACTGAAGCTTTCTTT.

The chain's CDR3 is CAWSAPVTDTQYF. The CDR3 DNA reads as TGTGCCTGGAGTGCTCCCGTTACAGATACGCAGTATTTT. The chain couples TRBV30 to TRBJ2-3, with D hard to call. With 1 base removed from V and 3 bases from J, the gap between germline ends came to 8 bases. CDR1 is GTSNPN and CDR2 is SVGIG in the germline V gene (reference sequence). The CDR3 covers 13 residues.

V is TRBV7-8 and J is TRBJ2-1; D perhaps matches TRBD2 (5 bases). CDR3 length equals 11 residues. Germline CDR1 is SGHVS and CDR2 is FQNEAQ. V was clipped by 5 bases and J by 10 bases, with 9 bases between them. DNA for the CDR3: TGTGCCAGCAGCCCGGGAAGAGAGCAGTTCTTC. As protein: CASSPGREQFF.

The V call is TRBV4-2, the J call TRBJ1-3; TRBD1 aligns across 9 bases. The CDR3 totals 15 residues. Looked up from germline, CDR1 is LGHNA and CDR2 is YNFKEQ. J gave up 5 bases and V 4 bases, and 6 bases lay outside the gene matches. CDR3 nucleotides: TGTGCCAGCAGCCCGGGACAGGGCGGCAGAAACACCATATATTTT. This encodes CASSPGQGGRNTIYF.

The CDR3: CASSSLSSGTTQTQYF. Written as DNA, the CDR3 is TGTGCCAGCAGCTCCCTCTCTAGCGGGACTACCCAGACCCAGTACTTC. The chain is built from TRBV9 and TRBJ2-5; 9 nucleotides line up with TRBD2. The germline gives CDR1 SGDLS, CDR2 YYNGEE. V was clipped by 4 bases and J by 6 bases; unmatched bases: 13. The CDR3 contains 16 residues.

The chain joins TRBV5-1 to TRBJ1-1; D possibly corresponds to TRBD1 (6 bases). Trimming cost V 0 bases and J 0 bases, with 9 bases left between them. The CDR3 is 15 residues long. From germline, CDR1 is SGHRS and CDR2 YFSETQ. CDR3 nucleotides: TGCGCCAGCAGCTTGGGTAGGGGGATGAACACTGAAGCTTTCTTT. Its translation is CASSLGRGMNTEAFF.

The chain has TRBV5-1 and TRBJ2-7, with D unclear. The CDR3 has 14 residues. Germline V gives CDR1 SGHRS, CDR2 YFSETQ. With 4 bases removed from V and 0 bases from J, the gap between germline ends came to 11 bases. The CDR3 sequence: CASSPSPGSYEQYF. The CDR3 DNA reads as TGCGCCAGCAGCCCGTCTCCGGGCTCCTACGAGCAGTACTTC.

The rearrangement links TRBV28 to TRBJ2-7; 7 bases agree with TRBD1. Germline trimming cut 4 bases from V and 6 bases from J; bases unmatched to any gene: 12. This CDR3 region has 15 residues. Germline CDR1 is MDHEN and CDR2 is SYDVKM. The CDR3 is CASSSPGGVVSEQYF. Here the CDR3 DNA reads TGTGCCAGCAGTTCCCCAGGGGGAGTTGTAAGCGAGCAGTACTTC.

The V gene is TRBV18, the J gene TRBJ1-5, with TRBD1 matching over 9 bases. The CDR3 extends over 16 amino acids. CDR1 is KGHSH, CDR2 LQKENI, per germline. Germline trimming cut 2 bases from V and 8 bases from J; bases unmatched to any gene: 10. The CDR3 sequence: CASSPMGDREGEPQHF. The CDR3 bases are TGTGCCAGCTCACCAATGGGGGACAGGGAAGGGGAGCCCCAGCATTTT.

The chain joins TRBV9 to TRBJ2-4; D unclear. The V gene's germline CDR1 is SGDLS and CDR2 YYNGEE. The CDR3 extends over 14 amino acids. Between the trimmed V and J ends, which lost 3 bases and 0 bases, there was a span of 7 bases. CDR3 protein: CASSESLAKNIQYF. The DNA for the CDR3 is TGTGCCAGCAGCGAGTCACTAGCCAAAAACATTCAGTACTTC.

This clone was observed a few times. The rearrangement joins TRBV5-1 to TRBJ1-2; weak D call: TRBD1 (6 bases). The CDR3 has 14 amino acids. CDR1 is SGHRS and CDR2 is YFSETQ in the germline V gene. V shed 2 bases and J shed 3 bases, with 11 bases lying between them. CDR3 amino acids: CASSFLSGDYGYTF. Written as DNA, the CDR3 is TGCGCCAGCAGCTTCCTGTCAGGGGACTATGGCTACACCTTC.